Presented here are 11 T cell receptor beta chains from one specimen sequenced in a study of T cells after yellow fever vaccination. TCRdb recomputed calls from the 5' RACE reads with MiXCR, one row per CDR3 protein. This sample yields hundreds of thousands of distinct CDR3 sequences, of which 12% are seen a single time; 15% belongs to the top ten. Material: PBMCs, obtained on the day of the yellow fever booster vaccination. The source is a man younger than 45 who received the YFV17D yellow fever vaccine.

The sample holds a few counts of this clonotype. The rearrangement uses TRBV20-1 and TRBJ2-7; D gene ambiguous. V was trimmed by 6 bases and J by 6 bases, leaving 18 bases between them. Germline CDR1 DFQATT, CDR2 SNEGSKA (reference sequence). This CDR3 spans 13 amino acids. CDR3 in amino acids: CSASSRSLFEQYF. The CDR3 DNA sequence: TGCAGTGCAAGCTCTCGGTCTCTTTTCGAGCAGTACTTC.

The CDR3 DNA sequence: TGTGCCAGCAGTTTCGAAGGGGGCAGGGCAATAAACTATGGCTACACCTTC. This encodes CASSFEGGRAINYGYTF. The chain is built from TRBV28 and TRBJ1-2; 7 bases line up with TRBD1. V lost 3 bases and J lost 2; bases outside the gene matches: 12. Germline V gene lookup returns CDR1 MDHEN and CDR2 SYDVKM. This CDR3 has 17 amino acids.

This clonotype was recorded many times. The chain combines TRBV2 with TRBJ2-5; a weak D match, TRBD1 (6 bases). The V end was cut by 1 base, the J end by 0 bases, with 18 bases between. CDR3 length: 18 amino acids. From germline, CDR1 is SNHLY and CDR2 FYNNEI. The CDR3 nucleotides are TGTGCCAGCAGTGAAGGGAGTTTGACAGGATGGTACCAAGAGACCCAGTACTTC. Amino acid sequence: CASSEGSLTGWYQETQYF.

This clonotype occurred many times. The chain is built from TRBV5-1 and TRBJ2-3, with 7 bases matching TRBD2. Germline CDR1 SGHRS, CDR2 YFSETQ. J lost 1 base, V lost 2 bases, and 1 base had no gene match. The CDR3 loop spans 14 amino acids. The CDR3 region has the DNA TGCGCCAGCAGCTTTCTAGCGGGCACAGATACGCAGTATTTT. Amino acid sequence: CASSFLAGTDTQYF.

This clonotype was recorded a few times. The chain employs TRBV5-1 and TRBJ2-2; D gene ambiguous. The CDR3 is 13 amino acids. Germline V CDR1 and CDR2: SGHRS, YFSETQ. Trimming took off 3 bases at V and 7 bases at J, with 10 bases between the two ends. The CDR3 loop is CASSSLSRGELFF. CDR3 nucleotides: TGCGCCAGCAGCTCCCTAAGCCGCGGGGAGCTGTTTTTT.

This chain joins TRBV6-5 and TRBJ2-2; 7 bases fit TRBD1. Looked up from germline, CDR1 is MNHEY and CDR2 is SVGAGI. The CDR3 extends over 17 amino acids. V was clipped by 2 bases and J by 8 bases; unmatched bases: 14. The CDR3 nucleotides read TGTGCCAGCAGTTACGCCAGCCCCGGAACAGGGGTAGGGGAGCTGTTTTTT. This sequence encodes CASSYASPGTGVGELFF.

V is TRBV28 and J is TRBJ2-3; 11 bases are a match to TRBD1. V shed 6 bases and J 0 bases; nucleotides not matched to a gene: 5. CDR3 length: 16 residues. The germline V gene encodes CDR1 MDHEN and CDR2 SYDVKM. The CDR3 here is CASSRTGGPSTDTQYF. The CDR3, as DNA: TGTGCCAGCAGCCGGACAGGGGGCCCAAGCACAGATACGCAGTATTTT.

This clonotype was counted at least ten times. V and J are TRBV7-9 and TRBJ2-7, with D perhaps TRBD2 (5 bases). Germline CDR1 and CDR2: SEHNR and FQNEAQ (reference sequence). This CDR3 region has 14 residues. The V end was cut by 6 bases, the J end by 0 bases, with 12 bases between. The CDR3 region is CASSPGLSSYEQYF. CDR3 nucleotides: TGTGCCAGCAGTCCGGGGTTAAGCTCCTACGAGCAGTACTTC.

This clonotype turned up a few times. The chain couples TRBV9 to TRBJ2-2, with 8 bases aligning to TRBD2. V dropped 0 bases and J dropped 4; count of bases not matched to a gene: 5. This CDR3 is built from 16 residues. Germline CDR1 reads SGDLS; CDR2 reads YYNGEE. This CDR3 is CASSVEAGDLTGELFF. CDR3 nucleotide sequence: TGTGCCAGCAGCGTAGAAGCGGGGGACCTCACCGGGGAGCTGTTTTTT. The complete variable domain, with remaining parts taken from reference TRBV9 and TRBJ2-2, reads DSGVTQTPKHLITATGQRVTLRCSPRSGDLSVYWYQQSLDQGLQFLIQYYNGEERAKGNILERFSAQQFPDLHSELNLSSLELGDSALYFCASSVEAGDLTGELFFGEGSRLTVL.

This clonotype has only a few counts. This sequence joins TRBV5-5 and TRBJ2-7, with TRBD2 identical over 11 bases. The germline gives CDR1 SGHKS, CDR2 YYEKEE (reference sequence). V lost 0 bases and J lost 2; bases outside the gene matches: 10. The CDR3 totals 18 residues. The CDR3 protein is CASSLVSGLADLTYEQYF. The CDR3 bases are TGTGCCAGCAGCTTGGTGTCGGGACTAGCGGATCTCACCTACGAGCAGTACTTC.

A few counts support this clonotype. V usage is TRBV7-2 and J usage is TRBJ2-5; D unresolved. CDR3 length: 14 amino acids. The ends were cut back, 3 bases at V and 5 bases at J, with 13 bases in the middle. Germline CDR1 is SGHTA and CDR2 is FQGNSA. The DNA of the CDR3 is TGTGCCAGCAGCTTTAACAGCGCTAGTGAGACCCAGTACTTC. Its protein is CASSFNSASETQYF.